There are many counts of the clone carrying this T cell receptor beta chain. The antigen is undetermined. This specimen comes from a study of blood T cells in healthy people across ages. The V end lost 7 bases, the J end lost 11 bases, and 27 bases lay between the germline ends. Per the germline V gene, CDR1 is SGHTA and CDR2 is FQGNSA. The CDR3 consists of 16 residues. Study-wide results and limits: Diversity was higher, and naive CD4+ cells more numerous, in long-lived donors than in aged donors. TCR beta diversity, measured per million T cells, fell in a roughly linear way with age.

Healthy Caucasian individuals from Russia aged roughly 6 to 90 served as donors. Primed by a sample-barcoded 5' primer and a J-beta primer mix, a second PCR proceeded for roughly 6 to 12 cycles. Researchers report that a template-switch adaptor with 12 random nucleotides tagged each cDNA molecule. TCRdb reprocessed the 5' RACE reads with MiXCR, giving one entry per CDR3 protein. Seen here are about 1.5 million distinct CDR3 sequences, less than 45% observed once, and the top ten hold roughly 3.7%. This clonotype was obtained from a woman aged 18-35 years in good health. This chain connects TRBV7-2 to TRBJ2-1; perhaps TRBD2 as D (6 bases). The sample consisted of blood. The CDR3 bases are TGTGCCAGCACCCCCTCCTCGATTCGGCGGACTAATCAGCAGTTCTTC. Translation gives CASTPSSIRRTNQQFF.